This T cell receptor beta chain emerged from a study of blood T cells in healthy people across ages. Study in general: Capture via template switching afforded approximately one barcoded beta molecule per two T cells.

Combining a sample-barcoded 5' primer with a J-beta primer mix, a second PCR ran for roughly 7 to 12 cycles. TCRdb independently ran MiXCR on the 5' RACE reads; one entry per CDR3 protein. This table has roughly 700,000 distinct CDR3 sequences, around 49% appearing once. Study outcomes and limitations: Age advanced and TCR beta diversity per million T cells fell, roughly linearly. A greater number of naive CD4+ cells and higher diversity distinguished long-lived donors from aged donors.

As concerns this clonotype: Its antigen remains unidentified.

Donors ranged from about 6 to 95 years old and were healthy Caucasians in Russia. The origin of this receptor is a woman aged 60 to 75 in good health. Sequencing was done on a sample of blood.

CDR3 protein: CASSLGDPPYGYTF. The CDR3 nucleotides are TGTGCCAGCAGTTTAGGGGACCCGCCTTATGGCTACACCTTC. The chain combines TRBV28 with TRBJ1-2, with a tentative D call TRBD1 (5 bases). The length of the CDR3 is 14 residues. In germline, CDR1 is MDHEN, CDR2 SYDVKM. Trimming removed 2 bases from V and 5 bases from J, with 12 bases in between.